Sequencing of this T cell receptor (beta chain) was carried out in a study of T cells in Graves' hyperthyroidism and ophthalmopathy. Overall study context: Before any treatment, at initial diagnosis, peripheral blood was collected. Points from the study as a whole: Appearing also in blood were most of the thyroid clonotypes expanded above 0.001.

Amplification yielded TCR beta CDR3 regions, with RNA transcripts as the source. In the first-round RT-PCR of the TCR CDR3, the HTBI primer set was used. TCRdb reprocessed the multiplex PCR reads with MiXCR, giving one entry per CDR3 protein. The sample yields hundreds of thousands of distinct CDR3 sequences, approximately 25% seen once. Fresh peripheral blood, roughly 9.8 ml of it, supplied the PBMCs. Deletions cut 4 bases from V and 1 base from J, with 14 bases between. The CDR3 consists of 16 residues. Germline V gene data show CDR1 as MDHEN and CDR2 as SYDVKM. With respect to this clonotype: Its antigen is still unknown.

The rearrangement joins TRBV28 to TRBJ1-5, with a weak D call TRBD1 (6 bases). Sequenced sample: blood. This TCR derives from a woman in her twenties or thirties with Graves' ophthalmopathy. CDR3 amino acids: CASSWGGGGSNQPQHF. The CDR3, as DNA: TGTGCCAGCAGTTGGGGGGGGGGGGGCAGCAATCAGCCCCAGCATTTT. The variable domain in full, with the rest retrieved from reference TRBV28 and TRBJ1-5, is DVKVTQSSRYLVKRTGEKVFLECVQDMDHENMFWYRQDPGLGLRLIYFSYDVKMKEKGDIPEGYSVSREKKERFSLILESASTNQTSMYLCASSWGGGGSNQPQHFGDGTRLSIL.